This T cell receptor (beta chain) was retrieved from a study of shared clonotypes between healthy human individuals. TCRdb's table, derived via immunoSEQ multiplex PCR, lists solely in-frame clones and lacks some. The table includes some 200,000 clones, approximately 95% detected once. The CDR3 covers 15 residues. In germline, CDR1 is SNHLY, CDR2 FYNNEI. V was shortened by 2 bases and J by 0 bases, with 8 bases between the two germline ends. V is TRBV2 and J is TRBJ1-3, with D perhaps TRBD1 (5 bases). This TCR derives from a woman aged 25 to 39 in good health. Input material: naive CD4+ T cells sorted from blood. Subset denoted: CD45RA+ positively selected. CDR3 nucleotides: TGTGCCAGCAGTGAAACAGGAATCTCTGGAAACACCATATATTTT. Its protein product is CASSETGISGNTIYF.